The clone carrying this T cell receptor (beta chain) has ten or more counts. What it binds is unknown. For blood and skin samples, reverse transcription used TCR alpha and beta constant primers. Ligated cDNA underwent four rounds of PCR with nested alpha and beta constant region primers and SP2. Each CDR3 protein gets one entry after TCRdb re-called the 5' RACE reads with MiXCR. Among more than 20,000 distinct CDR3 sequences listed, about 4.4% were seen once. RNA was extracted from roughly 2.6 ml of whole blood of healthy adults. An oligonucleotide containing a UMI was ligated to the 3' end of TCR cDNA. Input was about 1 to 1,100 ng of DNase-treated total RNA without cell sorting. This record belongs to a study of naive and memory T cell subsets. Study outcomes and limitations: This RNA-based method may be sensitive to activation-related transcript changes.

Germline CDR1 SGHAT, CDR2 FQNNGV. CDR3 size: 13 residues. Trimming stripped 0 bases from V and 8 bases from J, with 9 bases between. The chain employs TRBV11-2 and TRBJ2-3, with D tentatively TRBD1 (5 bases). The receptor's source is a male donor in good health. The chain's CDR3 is CASSLDSRATQYF. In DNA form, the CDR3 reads TGTGCCAGCAGCTTAGATTCCAGGGCTACGCAGTATTTT.